These 14 T cell receptor beta chains share one sample of origin, sequenced in a study of identical twins. One entry per CDR3 protein, called by TCRdb with MiXCR from the 5' RACE reads. The data show around 1.7 million distinct CDR3 sequences, with about 32% seen just once and roughly 0.3% held by the top ten. The specimen was cord blood. The receptor source for this set is a newborn girl in good health.

The J gene is TRBJ2-3, the V gene TRBV6-1; possibly TRBD2 for D (6 bases). The CDR3 length is 14 residues. V was cut by 2 bases and J by 2 bases, with 8 bases left in between. CDR1 is MNHNS, CDR2 SASEGT, per germline. CDR3: CASSETGDTDTQYF. The CDR3 bases are TGTGCCAGCAGTGAAACGGGAGACACAGATACGCAGTATTTT.

CDR3 in amino acids: CASSLEFRAYEQYF. DNA for the CDR3: TGTGCCAGCAGCTTGGAGTTCAGGGCCTACGAGCAGTACTTC. V gene TRBV5-6 combines with J gene TRBJ2-7, with D perhaps TRBD1 (5 bases). CDR3 length equals 14 residues. Trimming pared 0 bases from V and 2 bases from J, leaving 9 bases between. CDR1 is SGHDT, CDR2 YYEEEE, per germline.

The chain has TRBV15 and TRBJ2-5, with 10 bases that match TRBD2. Germline V gene lookup returns CDR1 LNHNV and CDR2 YYDKDF (reference sequence). With 1 base clipped from V and 4 bases from J, the junction kept 0 bases outside the gene matches. This CDR3 spans 14 amino acids. The CDR3: CATSRGLAGETQYF. The CDR3 DNA is TGTGCCACCAGCAGAGGACTAGCGGGAGAGACCCAGTACTTC.

This clonotype was seen a handful of times. The J gene is TRBJ1-2, the V gene TRBV10-3; possible D gene TRBD1, 5 bases. This CDR3 is built from 15 residues. Germline CDR1 reads ENHRY; CDR2 reads SYGVKD. The V gene lost 3 bases and the J gene lost 3 bases, with 14 bases spanning the gap. CDR3 amino acids: CAISDLTGRDYGYTF. CDR3 DNA: TGTGCCATCAGTGACCTAACGGGCAGGGACTATGGCTACACCTTC.

This chain uses TRBV11-2 with TRBJ2-1; 14 bases align to TRBD2. Trimming removed 5 bases from V and 0 bases from J; junction bases left unmatched: 6. Germline-derived CDR1 and CDR2 are SGHAT and FQNNGV. The CDR3 totals 18 residues. The CDR3 spells CASSPGLAGVNSYNEQFF. The CDR3 nucleotides read TGTGCCAGCAGCCCGGGACTAGCGGGAGTCAACTCCTACAATGAGCAGTTCTTC. The full variable domain, completed using reference TRBV11-2 and TRBJ2-1, is EAGVAQSPRYKIIEKRQSVAFWCNPISGHATLYWYQQILGQGPKLLIQFQNNGVVDDSQLPKDRFSAERLKGVDSTLKIQPAKLEDSAVYLCASSPGLAGVNSYNEQFFGPGTRLTVL.

This clonotype was detected only a few times. The chain carries TRBV6-2 or TRBV6-3 and TRBJ2-3; 9 positions match TRBD2. The germline V gene encodes CDR1 MNHEY and CDR2 SVGEGT. The CDR3 extends over 14 amino acids. Losses at the gene ends were 6 bases for V and 4 bases for J; bases not matched to a gene: 5. The CDR3 sequence: CASRRSGRSDTQYF. The CDR3 DNA reads as TGTGCCAGCAGACGGAGCGGGAGGTCAGATACGCAGTATTTT.

This clonotype was seen only a few times. V usage is TRBV12-3 or TRBV12-4 and J usage is TRBJ2-2; no reliable D call. The CDR3 runs to 14 residues. The V and J ends lost 2 bases and 1 base respectively, with 5 bases between them. CDR3 nucleotide sequence: TGTGCCAGCAGTTTACAGAGGAACACCGGGGAGCTGTTTTTT. It specifies CASSLQRNTGELFF.

V gene TRBV19 combines with J gene TRBJ2-2, with 10 nucleotides matching TRBD1. CDR3 length: 16 residues. CDR1 is LNHDA, CDR2 SQIVND, per germline (reference sequence). After removal of 4 bases from V and 2 bases from J, the junction contained 4 bases not matched to a gene. The DNA for the CDR3 is TGTGCCAGTAGTAGGGAGACAGGGGGCAACACCGGGGAGCTGTTTTTT. Its protein product is CASSRETGGNTGELFF.

This clonotype came up a few times. The V and J genes are TRBV5-1 and TRBJ2-3; D might be TRBD2 (7 bases). The germline gives CDR1 SGHRS, CDR2 YFSETQ. Trimming shortened V by 7 bases and J by 5 bases, and 20 bases separated the two germline ends. CDR3 size: 15 residues. CDR3 sequence (DNA): TGCGCCAGCCGTGTAGGGGCGGGGGCCCTAGATACGCAGTATTTT. Encoded protein: CASRVGAGALDTQYF.

V and J are TRBV15 and TRBJ2-3, with D perhaps matching TRBD1 (5 bases). Germline-derived CDR1 and CDR2 are LNHNV and YYDKDF (reference sequence). V dropped 0 bases and J dropped 3 bases, with 10 bases sitting between them. CDR3 length: 15 residues. The CDR3 DNA reads TGTGCCACCAGCAGAGATCGACAGACAACAGATACGCAGTATTTT. As protein: CATSRDRQTTDTQYF.

This clonotype was seen only a few times. J is TRBJ1-1 and V is TRBV12-3 or TRBV12-4, with 7 bases fitting TRBD1. The CDR3 covers 13 residues. J lost 5 bases, V lost 6 bases, and 6 bases had no gene match. The CDR3 loop reads CASRFDRVTEAFF. The CDR3 region has the DNA TGTGCCAGCAGATTCGACAGGGTGACTGAAGCTTTCTTT.

This chain connects TRBV5-1 to TRBJ2-1; D may be TRBD2 (5 bases). Trimming removed 2 bases from V and 6 bases from J, with 9 bases in between. Germline V gene sequence: CDR1 SGHRS, CDR2 YFSETQ. There are 13 residues in the CDR3. The CDR3 is CASSLLVSNEQFF. The CDR3 bases are TGCGCCAGCAGCTTACTAGTTTCCAATGAGCAGTTCTTC. The whole variable domain, filled in from reference TRBV5-1 and TRBJ2-1, reads KAGVTQTPRYLIKTRGQQVTLSCSPISGHRSVSWYQQTPGQGLQFLFEYFSETQRNKGNFPGRFSGRQFSNSRSEMNVSTLELGDSALYLCASSLLVSNEQFFGPGTRLTVL.

This chain joins TRBV27 and TRBJ1-1, with a possible D match to TRBD1 (6 bases). The CDR3 totals 15 residues. Trimming took off 6 bases at V and 4 bases at J, with 18 bases between the two ends. The germline CDR1 and CDR2 sequences are MNHEY and SMNVEV (reference sequence). The CDR3 loop reads CASRSSVQGCTEAFF. DNA of the CDR3: TGTGCCAGCAGATCCTCCGTCCAGGGGTGCACTGAAGCTTTCTTT.

This clonotype was observed a handful of times. The V call is TRBV20-1, the J call TRBJ1-1; 7 positions agree with TRBD1. Unmatched junction bases numbered 8, after V lost 3 bases and J lost 1 base. Germline V CDR1 and CDR2: DFQATT, SNEGSKA (reference sequence). The length of the CDR3 is 15 residues. The CDR3 loop is CSASVPDRPNTEAFF. The DNA of the CDR3 is TGCAGTGCTAGCGTTCCGGACAGGCCGAACACTGAAGCTTTCTTT.